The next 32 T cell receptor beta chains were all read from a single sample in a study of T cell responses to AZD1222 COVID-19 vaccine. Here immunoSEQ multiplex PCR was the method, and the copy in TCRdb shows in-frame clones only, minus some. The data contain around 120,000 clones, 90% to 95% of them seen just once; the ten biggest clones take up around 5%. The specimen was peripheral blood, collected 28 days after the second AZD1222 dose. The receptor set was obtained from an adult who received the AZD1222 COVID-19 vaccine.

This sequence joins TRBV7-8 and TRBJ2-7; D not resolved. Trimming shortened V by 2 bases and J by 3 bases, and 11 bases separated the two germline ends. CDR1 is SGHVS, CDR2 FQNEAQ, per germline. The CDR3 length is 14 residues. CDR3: CASSLSLGNYEQYF. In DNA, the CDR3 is TGTGCCAGCAGCTTAAGTCTGGGGAACTACGAGCAGTACTTC.

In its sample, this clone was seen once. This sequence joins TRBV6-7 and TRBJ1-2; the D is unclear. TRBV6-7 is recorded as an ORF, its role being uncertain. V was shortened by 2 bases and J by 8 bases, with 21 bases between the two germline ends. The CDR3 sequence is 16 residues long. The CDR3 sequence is CASSYPLKARMKGYTF. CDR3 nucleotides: TGTGCCAGCAGTTACCCCCTGAAGGCGCGGATGAAGGGCTACACCTTC.

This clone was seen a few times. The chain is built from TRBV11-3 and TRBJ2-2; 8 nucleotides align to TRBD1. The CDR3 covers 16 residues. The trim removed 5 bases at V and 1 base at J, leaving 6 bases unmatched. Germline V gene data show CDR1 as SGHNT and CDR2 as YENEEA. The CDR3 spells CASSKGDRMNTGELFF. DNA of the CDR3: TGTGCCAGCAGCAAGGGGGACAGGATGAACACCGGGGAGCTGTTTTTT.

The CDR3 bases are TGTGCCAGCAGTTTCACCACGAATCAGCCCCAGCATTTT. It translates to CASSFTTNQPQHF. This rearrangement joins TRBV12-3 or TRBV12-4 to TRBJ1-5, with unresolved D. V was cut by 3 bases and J by 4 bases, with 7 bases left in between. The CDR3 has 13 residues.

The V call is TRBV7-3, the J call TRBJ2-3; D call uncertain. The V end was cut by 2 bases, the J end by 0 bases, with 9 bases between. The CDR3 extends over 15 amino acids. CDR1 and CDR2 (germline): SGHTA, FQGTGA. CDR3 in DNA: TGTGCCAGCAGCTTAGTTGGCGGTAGCACAGATACGCAGTATTTT. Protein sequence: CASSLVGGSTDTQYF.

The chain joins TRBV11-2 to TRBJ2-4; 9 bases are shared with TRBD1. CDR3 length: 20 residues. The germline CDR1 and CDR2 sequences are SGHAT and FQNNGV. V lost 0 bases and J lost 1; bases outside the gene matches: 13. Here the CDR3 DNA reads TGTGCCAGCAGCTTAGACGCGGGACAGGGATTTGTAGCGGCCAAAAACATTCAGTACTTC. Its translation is CASSLDAGQGFVAAKNIQYF. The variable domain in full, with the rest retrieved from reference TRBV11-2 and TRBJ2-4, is EAGVAQSPRYKIIEKRQSVAFWCNPISGHATLYWYQQILGQGPKLLIQFQNNGVVDDSQLPKDRFSAERLKGVDSTLKIQPAKLEDSAVYLCASSLDAGQGFVAAKNIQYFGAGTRLSVL.

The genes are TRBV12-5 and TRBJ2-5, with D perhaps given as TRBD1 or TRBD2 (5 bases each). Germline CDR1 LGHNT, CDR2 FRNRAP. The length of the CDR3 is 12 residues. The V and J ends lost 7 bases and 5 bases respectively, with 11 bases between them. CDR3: CASVRGGETQYF. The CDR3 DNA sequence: TGTGCTAGTGTCCGGGGCGGGGAGACCCAGTACTTC.

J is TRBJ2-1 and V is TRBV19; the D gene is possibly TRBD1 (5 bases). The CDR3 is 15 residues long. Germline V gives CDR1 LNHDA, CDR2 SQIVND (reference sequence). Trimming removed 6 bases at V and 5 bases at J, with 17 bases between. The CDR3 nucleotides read TGTGCCAGTAGGCTGGGGCAGGGTCACAACAATGAGCAGTTCTTC. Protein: CASRLGQGHNNEQFF.

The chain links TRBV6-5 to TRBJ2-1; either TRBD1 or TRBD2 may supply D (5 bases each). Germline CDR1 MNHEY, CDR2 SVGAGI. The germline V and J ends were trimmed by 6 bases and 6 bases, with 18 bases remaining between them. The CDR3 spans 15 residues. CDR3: CASRLTGTLTNEQFF. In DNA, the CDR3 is TGTGCCAGCAGACTCACCGGGACCCTAACCAATGAGCAGTTCTTC.

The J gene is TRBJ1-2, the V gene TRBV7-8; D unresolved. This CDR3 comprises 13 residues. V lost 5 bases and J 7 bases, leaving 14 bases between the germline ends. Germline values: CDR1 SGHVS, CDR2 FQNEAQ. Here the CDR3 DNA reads TGTGCCAGCAGCCCTGACCATCGGGGTGGCTACACCTTC. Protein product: CASSPDHRGGYTF. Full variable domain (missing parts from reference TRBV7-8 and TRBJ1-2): GAGVSQSPRYKVAKRGQDVALRCDPISGHVSLFWYQQALGQGPEFLTYFQNEAQLDKSGLPSDRFFAERPEGSVSTLKIQRTQQEDSAVYLCASSPDHRGGYTFGSGTRLTVV.

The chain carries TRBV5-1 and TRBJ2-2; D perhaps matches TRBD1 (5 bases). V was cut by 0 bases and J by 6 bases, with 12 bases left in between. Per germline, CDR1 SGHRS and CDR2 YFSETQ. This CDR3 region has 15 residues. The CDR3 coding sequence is TGCGCCAGCAGCTTGGCGACCAGGGCTTCCGGGGAGCTGTTTTTT. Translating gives CASSLATRASGELFF.

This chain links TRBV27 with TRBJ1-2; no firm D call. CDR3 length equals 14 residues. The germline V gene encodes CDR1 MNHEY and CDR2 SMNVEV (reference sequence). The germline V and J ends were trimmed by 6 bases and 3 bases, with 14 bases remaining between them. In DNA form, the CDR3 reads TGTGCCAGCAGGCCCGGGATATATTACTATGGCTACACCTTC. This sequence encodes CASRPGIYYYGYTF.

The CDR3: CASSYGTDYEQYF. The CDR3 bases are TGTGCCAGCAGCTACGGGACAGACTACGAGCAGTACTTC. The J gene is TRBJ2-7, the V gene TRBV3-1 (or the pseudogene TRBV3-2); 7 bases align to TRBD1. Trimming removed 5 bases from V and 3 bases from J; junction bases left unmatched: 4. Germline V gene lookup returns CDR1 LGHDT and CDR2 YNNKEL (reference sequence). The CDR3 runs 13 residues.

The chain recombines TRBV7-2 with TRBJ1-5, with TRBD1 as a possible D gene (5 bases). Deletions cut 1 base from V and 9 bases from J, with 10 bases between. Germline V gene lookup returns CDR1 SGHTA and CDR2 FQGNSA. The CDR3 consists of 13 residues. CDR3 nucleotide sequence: TGTGCCAGCAGCTTAGGGGGGTCCCGGCCCCAGCATTTT. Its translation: CASSLGGSRPQHF. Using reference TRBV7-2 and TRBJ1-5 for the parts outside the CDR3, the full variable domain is GAGVSQSPSNKVTEKGKDVELRCDPISGHTALYWYRQSLGQGLEFLIYFQGNSAPDKSGLPSDRFSAERTGGSVSTLTIQRTQQEDSAVYLCASSLGGSRPQHFGDGTRLSIL.

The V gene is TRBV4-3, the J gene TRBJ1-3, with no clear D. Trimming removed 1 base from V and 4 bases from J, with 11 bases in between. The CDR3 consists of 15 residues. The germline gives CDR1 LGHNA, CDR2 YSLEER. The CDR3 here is CASSQVAVYGNTIYF. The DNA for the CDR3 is TGCGCCAGCAGCCAAGTGGCAGTGTACGGAAACACCATATATTTT.

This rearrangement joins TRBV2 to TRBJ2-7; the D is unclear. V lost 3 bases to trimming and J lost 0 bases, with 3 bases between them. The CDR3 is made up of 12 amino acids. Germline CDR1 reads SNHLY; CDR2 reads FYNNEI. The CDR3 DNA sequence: TGTGCCAGCAGTGATGTCTCCTACGAGCAGTACTTC. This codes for CASSDVSYEQYF.

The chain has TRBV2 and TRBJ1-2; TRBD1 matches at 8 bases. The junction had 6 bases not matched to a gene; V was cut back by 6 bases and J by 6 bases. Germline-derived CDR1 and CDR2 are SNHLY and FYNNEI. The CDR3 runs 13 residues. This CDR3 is CASRPDRENGYTF. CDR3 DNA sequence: TGTGCCAGCAGACCGGACAGGGAAAATGGCTACACCTTC. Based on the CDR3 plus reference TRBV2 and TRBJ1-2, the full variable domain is EPEVTQTPSHQVTQMGQEVILRCVPISNHLYFYWYRQILGQKVEFLVSFYNNEISEKSEIFDDQFSVERPDGSNFTLKIRSTKLEDSAMYFCASRPDRENGYTFGSGTRLTVV.

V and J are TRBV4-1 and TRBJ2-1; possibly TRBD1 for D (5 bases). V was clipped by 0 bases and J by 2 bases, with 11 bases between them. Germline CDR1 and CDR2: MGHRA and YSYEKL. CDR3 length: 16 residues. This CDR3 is CASSQETGRTYNEQFF. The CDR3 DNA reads TGCGCCAGCAGCCAAGAAACAGGTAGAACCTACAATGAGCAGTTCTTC.

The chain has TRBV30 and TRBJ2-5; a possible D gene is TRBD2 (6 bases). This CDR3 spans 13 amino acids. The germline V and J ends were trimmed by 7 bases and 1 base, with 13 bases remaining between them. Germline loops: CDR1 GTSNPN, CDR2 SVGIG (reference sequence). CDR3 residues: CASARGFQETQYF. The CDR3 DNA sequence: TGTGCCTCCGCTCGGGGGTTCCAAGAGACCCAGTACTTC.

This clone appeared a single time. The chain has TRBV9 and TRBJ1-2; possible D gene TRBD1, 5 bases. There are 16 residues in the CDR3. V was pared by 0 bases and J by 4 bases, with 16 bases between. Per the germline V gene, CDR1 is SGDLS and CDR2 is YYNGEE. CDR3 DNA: TGTGCCAGCAGCGTAGGTTCGGCAGGGAATGCCTATGGCTACACCTTC. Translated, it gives CASSVGSAGNAYGYTF. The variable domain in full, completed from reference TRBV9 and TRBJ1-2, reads DSGVTQTPKHLITATGQRVTLRCSPRSGDLSVYWYQQSLDQGLQFLIQYYNGEERAKGNILERFSAQQFPDLHSELNLSSLELGDSALYFCASSVGSAGNAYGYTFGSGTRLTVV.

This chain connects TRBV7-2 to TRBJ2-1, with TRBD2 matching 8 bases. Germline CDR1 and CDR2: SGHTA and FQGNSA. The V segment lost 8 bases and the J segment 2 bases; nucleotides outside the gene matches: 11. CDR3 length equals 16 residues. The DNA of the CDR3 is TGTGCCAGCCTCGGGGGCGGGAGGATGACCTACAATGAGCAGTTCTTC. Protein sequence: CASLGGGRMTYNEQFF.

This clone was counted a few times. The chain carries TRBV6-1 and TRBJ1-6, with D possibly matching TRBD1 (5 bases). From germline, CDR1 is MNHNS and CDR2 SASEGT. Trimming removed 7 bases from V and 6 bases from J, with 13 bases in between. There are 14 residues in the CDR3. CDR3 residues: CASMEGGGNSPLHF. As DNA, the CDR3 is TGTGCCAGCATGGAGGGCGGGGGTAATTCACCCCTCCACTTT.

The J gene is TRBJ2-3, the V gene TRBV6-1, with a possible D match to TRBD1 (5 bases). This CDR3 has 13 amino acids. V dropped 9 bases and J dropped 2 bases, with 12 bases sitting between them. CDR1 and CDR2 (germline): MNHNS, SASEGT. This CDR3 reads CASKGRSTDTQYF. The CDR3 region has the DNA TGTGCCAGTAAGGGGCGGTCCACAGATACGCAGTATTTT.

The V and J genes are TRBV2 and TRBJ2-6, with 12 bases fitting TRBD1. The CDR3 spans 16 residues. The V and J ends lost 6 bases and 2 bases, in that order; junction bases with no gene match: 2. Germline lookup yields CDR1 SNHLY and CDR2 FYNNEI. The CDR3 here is CASRGQGAPGANVLTF. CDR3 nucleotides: TGTGCCAGCAGGGGACAGGGGGCGCCTGGGGCCAACGTCCTGACTTTC.

CDR3 sequence: CASSPRDRGNSPLHF. As DNA, the CDR3 is TGTGCCAGCAGTCCTCGGGACAGAGGCAATTCACCCCTCCACTTT. The rearrangement uses TRBV27 and TRBJ1-6; 7 bases match TRBD1. CDR1 and CDR2 (germline): MNHEY, SMNVEV (reference sequence). The V segment lost 5 bases and the J segment 7 bases; nucleotides outside the gene matches: 8. The CDR3 sequence is 15 residues long.

Here the CDR3 reads CASSQDPGIQGYTF. For the CDR3, the DNA is TGCGCCAGCAGCCAAGATCCGGGAATCCAGGGCTACACCTTC. V gene TRBV4-1 combines with J gene TRBJ1-2; no clear D. Germline V gives CDR1 MGHRA, CDR2 YSYEKL. V dropped 0 bases and J dropped 8 bases, with 13 bases sitting between them. There are 14 residues in the CDR3.

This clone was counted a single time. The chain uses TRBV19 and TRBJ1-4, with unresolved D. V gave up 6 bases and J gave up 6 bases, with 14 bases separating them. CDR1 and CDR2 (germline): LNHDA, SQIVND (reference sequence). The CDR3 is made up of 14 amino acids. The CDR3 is CASSLTQDHEKLFF. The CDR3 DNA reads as TGTGCCAGTAGCCTGACTCAAGACCATGAAAAACTGTTTTTT.

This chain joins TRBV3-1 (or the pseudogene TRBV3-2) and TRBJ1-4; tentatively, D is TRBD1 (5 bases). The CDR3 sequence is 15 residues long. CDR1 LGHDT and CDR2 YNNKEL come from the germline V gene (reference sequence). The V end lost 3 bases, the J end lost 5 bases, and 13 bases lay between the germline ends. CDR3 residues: CASSQSGAGNEKLFF. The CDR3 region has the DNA TGTGCCAGCAGCCAGTCTGGGGCAGGGAATGAAAAACTGTTTTTT.

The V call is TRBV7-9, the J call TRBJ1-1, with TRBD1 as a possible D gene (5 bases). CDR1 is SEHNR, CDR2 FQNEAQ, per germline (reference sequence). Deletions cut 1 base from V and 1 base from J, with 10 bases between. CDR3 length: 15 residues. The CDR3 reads CASSLVGTANTEAFF. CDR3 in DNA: TGTGCCAGCAGCTTAGTAGGGACGGCGAACACTGAAGCTTTCTTT.

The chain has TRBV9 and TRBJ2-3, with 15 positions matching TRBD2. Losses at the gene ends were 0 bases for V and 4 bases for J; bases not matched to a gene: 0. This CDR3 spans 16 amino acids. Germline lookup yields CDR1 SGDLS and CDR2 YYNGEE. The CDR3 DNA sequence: TGTGCCAGCAGCGTAGGGACTAGCGGGGGGGCAGATACGCAGTATTTT. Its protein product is CASSVGTSGGADTQYF.

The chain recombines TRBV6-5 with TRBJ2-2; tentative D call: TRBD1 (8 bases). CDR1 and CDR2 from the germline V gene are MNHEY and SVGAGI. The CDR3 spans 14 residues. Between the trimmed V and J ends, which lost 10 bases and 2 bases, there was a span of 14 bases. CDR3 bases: TGTGCCACACAGGGGGGGAAAAACACCGGGGAGCTGTTTTTT. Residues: CATQGGKNTGELFF.

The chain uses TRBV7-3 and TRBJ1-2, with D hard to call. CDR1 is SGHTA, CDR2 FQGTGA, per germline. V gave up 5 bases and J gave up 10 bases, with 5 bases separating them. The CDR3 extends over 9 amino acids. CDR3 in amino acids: CASSPTYTF. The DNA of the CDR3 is TGTGCCAGCAGCCCCACCTACACCTTC.